This TCR beta chain was recorded in a study of beta chain features in type 1 diabetes. This clone was recorded a few times. V shed 4 bases and J 7 bases; nucleotides not matched to a gene: 16. This CDR3 contains 17 residues. Germline assignment: CDR1 SGHTA and CDR2 FQGTGA. Sequencing targeted expressed TCRB transcripts, as all isolated RNA had been reverse transcribed. Repertoires were generated with immunoSEQ multiplex PCR, while TCRdb's copy carries only in-frame clones and drops some. Of about half a million clones listed, more than 9.5% are singletons. The chain uses TRBV7-3 and TRBJ2-1; TRBD1 matches at 7 bases. Material: naive CD4+ T cells from blood. This clonotype was sampled from a woman aged 18-30 years in good health. The CDR3 DNA follows: TGTGCCAGCAGCTCCAAAGATGACAGGGCCAGTCATAATGAGCAGTTCTTC. Residues: CASSSKDDRASHNEQFF.